Each of the 20 T cell receptor beta chains below was sequenced from the same sample in a study of T cell changes during pregnancy in multiple sclerosis. Here immunoSEQ multiplex PCR was the method, and the copy in TCRdb shows in-frame clones only, minus some. The sample has 74,000 or so clones; 90% to 95% are singletons. The source material was CD4+ T cells from peripheral blood mononuclear cells, sampled before pregnancy. The receptors derive from a female donor with multiple sclerosis, enrolled in a pregnancy study.

V gene TRBV5-4 combines with J gene TRBJ1-1; D is undetermined. Trimming removed 3 bases at V and 1 base at J, with 13 bases between. The germline gives CDR1 SGHNT, CDR2 YYREEE (reference sequence). The CDR3 spans 15 residues. The CDR3, as DNA: TGTGCCAGCAGCTATTCTACCCTAAAGAACACTGAAGCTTTCTTT. Protein: CASSYSTLKNTEAFF. The full variable domain, in which reference TRBV5-4 and TRBJ1-1 provide the parts outside the CDR3, is ETGVTQSPTHLIKTRGQQVTLRCSSQSGHNTVSWYQQALGQGPQFIFQYYREEENGRGNFPPRFSGLQFPNYSSELNVNALELDDSALYLCASSYSTLKNTEAFFGQGTRLTVV.

The chain combines TRBV5-1 with TRBJ1-4; no clear D. The V end was cut by 4 bases, the J end by 4 bases, with 17 bases between. This CDR3 is built from 16 residues. Germline values: CDR1 SGHRS, CDR2 YFSETQ. CDR3 loop: CASSPGVVQVNEKLFF. The CDR3 DNA is TGCGCCAGCAGCCCCGGTGTTGTCCAGGTTAATGAAAAACTGTTTTTT.

The V call is TRBV29-1, the J call TRBJ1-1; 7 bases map to TRBD1. V dropped 6 bases and J dropped 1; count of bases not matched to a gene: 8. This CDR3 spans 14 amino acids. CDR1 is SQVTM and CDR2 is ANQGSEA in the germline V gene. The CDR3: CSVDRQGSNTEAFF. The CDR3 region has the DNA TGCAGCGTGGACCGACAGGGCTCGAACACTGAAGCTTTCTTT.

Only one count was recorded for this clone. The gene calls are TRBV7-6 and TRBJ2-1; D remains unclear. The CDR3 runs 12 residues. Germline V lookup: CDR1 SGHVS, CDR2 FNYEAQ. Trimming shortened V by 4 bases and J by 7 bases, and 8 bases separated the two germline ends. The CDR3 DNA is TGTGCCAGCAGCTCTAGAAGAAATGAGCAGTTCTTC. It is translated as CASSSRRNEQFF.

V is TRBV9 and J is TRBJ2-3; TRBD1 is a possible D gene (5 bases). This CDR3 is built from 16 residues. Germline lookup yields CDR1 SGDLS and CDR2 YYNGEE. Trimming left V 3 bases short and J 0 bases short, with 14 bases between. CDR3 nucleotides: TGTGCCAGCAGCGGACAACAGGACACTAGCACAGATACGCAGTATTTT. Amino acid sequence: CASSGQQDTSTDTQYF.

V is TRBV5-1 and J is TRBJ1-2; no definite D call. The CDR3 runs to 13 residues. CDR1 and CDR2 (germline): SGHRS, YFSETQ. The V end lost 1 base, the J end lost 7 bases, and 11 bases lay between the germline ends. The CDR3 coding sequence is TGCGCCAGCAGCTTGATCGGTAATGTTGGCTACACCTTC. This gives the protein CASSLIGNVGYTF.

The J gene is TRBJ2-5, the V gene TRBV14, with D possibly TRBD1 on 6 matching bases. The CDR3 consists of 14 residues. Germline CDR1 SGHDN, CDR2 FVKESK. V lost 4 bases and J lost 0, with 9 bases in between. CDR3 sequence reads: CASSLRTDQETQYF. CDR3 coding DNA: TGTGCCAGCAGCCTCCGGACAGACCAAGAGACCCAGTACTTC.

The chain is built from TRBV6-5 and TRBJ2-5; 8 bases agree with TRBD1. The CDR3 loop spans 15 amino acids. The germline V gene has CDR1 MNHEY and CDR2 SVGAGI. The V and J ends lost 2 bases and 7 bases, in that order; junction bases with no gene match: 9. This chain's CDR3 is CASSYGGQGTGTQYF. In DNA form, the CDR3 reads TGTGCCAGCAGTTACGGCGGACAGGGAACGGGGACCCAGTACTTC.

V usage is TRBV9 and J usage is TRBJ2-5; TRBD1 aligns across 11 bases. CDR3 length: 15 amino acids. Germline-derived CDR1 and CDR2 are SGDLS and YYNGEE. V lost 0 bases and J lost 2; bases outside the gene matches: 0. CDR3 in DNA: TGTGCCAGCAGCGTAGGGGACAGGGGGCAAGAGACCCAGTACTTC. Protein sequence: CASSVGDRGQETQYF.

The rearrangement joins TRBV19 to TRBJ2-3; TRBD1 agrees at 7 bases. Germline V CDR1 and CDR2: LNHDA, SQIVND (reference sequence). The junction had 5 bases not matched to a gene; V was cut back by 3 bases and J by 2 bases. The CDR3 sequence is 15 residues long. This CDR3 is CASSMGQSTTDTQYF. The CDR3 region has the DNA TGTGCCAGTAGTATGGGACAGTCGACCACAGATACGCAGTATTTT.

The V and J genes are TRBV4-2 and TRBJ2-2, with a possible D match to TRBD1 (6 bases). Germline lookup yields CDR1 LGHNA and CDR2 YNFKEQ. The CDR3 is made up of 16 amino acids. V lost 3 bases and J 1 base, leaving 12 bases between the germline ends. In DNA form, the CDR3 reads TGTGCCAGCAGCCACGGACAGAACCGGAACACCGGGGAGCTGTTTTTT. This translates into CASSHGQNRNTGELFF.

The chain combines TRBV5-1 with TRBJ1-4; 9 nucleotides line up with TRBD1. The CDR3 sequence is 14 residues long. Trimming took 4 bases from V and 7 from J; bases not matched to a gene: 5. Per the germline V gene, CDR1 is SGHRS and CDR2 is YFSETQ. CDR3 loop: CASSLQGAFEKLFF. CDR3 in DNA: TGCGCCAGCAGCCTACAGGGGGCTTTTGAAAAACTGTTTTTT.

The V call is TRBV18, the J call TRBJ1-1; D not certain. The germline gives CDR1 KGHSH, CDR2 LQKENI. V shed 5 bases and J shed 4 bases, with 17 bases lying between them. There are 15 residues in the CDR3. Here the CDR3 DNA reads TGTGCCAGCTCAGCTGGCCGTTCAACGGGCACTGAAGCTTTCTTT. It translates to CASSAGRSTGTEAFF.

The V gene is TRBV20-1, the J gene TRBJ1-2, with D possibly being TRBD1 (6 bases). This CDR3 region has 11 residues. V was trimmed by 4 bases and J by 13 bases, leaving 16 bases between them. The germline CDR1 and CDR2 sequences are DFQATT and SNEGSKA (reference sequence). The CDR3 sequence is CSATDPGGPTF. In DNA, the CDR3 is TGCAGTGCTACTGACCCGGGGGGCCCCACCTTC.

The chain combines TRBV30 with TRBJ2-1; the match to TRBD2 covers 9 bases. Unmatched junction bases numbered 9, after V lost 2 bases and J lost 7 bases. Germline loops: CDR1 GTSNPN, CDR2 SVGIG (reference sequence). This CDR3 contains 15 residues. The CDR3 sequence is CAWSRGRGGQNEQFF. CDR3 nucleotide sequence: TGTGCCTGGAGTAGGGGGCGGGGGGGCCAAAATGAGCAGTTCTTC.

This clone was seen once. The chain has TRBV5-1 and TRBJ2-3, with D unresolved. V was shortened by 1 base and J by 6 bases, with 6 bases between the two germline ends. The CDR3 sequence is 12 residues long. Germline values: CDR1 SGHRS, CDR2 YFSETQ. The CDR3 sequence is CASSLSLDTQYF. The CDR3 region has the DNA TGCGCCAGCAGCTTGTCTCTGGATACGCAGTATTTT.

The chain has TRBV28 and TRBJ1-2; D is undetermined. Germline V lookup: CDR1 MDHEN, CDR2 SYDVKM. This CDR3 has 13 amino acids. Trimming removed 4 bases from V and 1 base from J, with 7 bases in between. For the CDR3, the DNA is TGTGCCAGCAGTTGGGAGGGTAACTATGGCTACACCTTC. The encoded protein is CASSWEGNYGYTF.

The chain links TRBV5-6 to TRBJ2-1; 8 nucleotides line up with TRBD1. CDR1 SGHDT and CDR2 YYEEEE come from the germline V gene. The CDR3 loop spans 15 amino acids. The V and J ends lost 2 bases and 4 bases, in that order; junction bases with no gene match: 5. The CDR3 spells CASSFPGQAYNEQFF. The DNA for the CDR3 is TGTGCCAGCAGCTTCCCGGGACAGGCTTACAATGAGCAGTTCTTC.

This chain links TRBV19 with TRBJ1-2, with D perhaps matching TRBD1 (5 bases). V lost 5 bases to trimming and J lost 0 bases, with 16 bases between them. Germline V gene lookup returns CDR1 LNHDA and CDR2 SQIVND (reference sequence). This CDR3 contains 16 residues. CDR3 in amino acids: CASSPTQGSPNYGYTF. The CDR3 DNA is TGTGCCAGTAGTCCGACCCAGGGAAGCCCTAACTATGGCTACACCTTC.

V gene TRBV4-2 combines with J gene TRBJ2-2; 9 nucleotides align to TRBD1. This CDR3 is built from 18 residues. The germline CDR1 and CDR2 sequences are LGHNA and YNFKEQ. V lost 1 base to trimming and J lost 5 bases; unmatched junction nucleotides: 11. For the CDR3, the DNA is TGTGCCAGCAGCCAAGTAGGACCCGGGACAGGGAGAACCGGGGAGCTGTTTTTT. Its translation is CASSQVGPGTGRTGELFF.